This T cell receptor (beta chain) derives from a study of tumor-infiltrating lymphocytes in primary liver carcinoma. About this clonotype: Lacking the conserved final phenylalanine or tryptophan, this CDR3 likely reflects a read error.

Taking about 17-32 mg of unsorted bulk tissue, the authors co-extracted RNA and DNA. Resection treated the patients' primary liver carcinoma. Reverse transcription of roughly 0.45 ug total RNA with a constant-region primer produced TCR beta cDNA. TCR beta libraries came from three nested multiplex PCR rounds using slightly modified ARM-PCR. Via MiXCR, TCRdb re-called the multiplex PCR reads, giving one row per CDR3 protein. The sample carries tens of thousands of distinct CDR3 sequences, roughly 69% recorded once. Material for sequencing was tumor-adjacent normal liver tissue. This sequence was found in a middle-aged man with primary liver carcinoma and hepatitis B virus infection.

The CDR3 sequence: CASNGGNTEAFL. In nucleotides, the CDR3 is TGCGCCAGCAATGGGGGGAACACTGAAGCTTTCCTT. The V and J genes are TRBV10-2 and TRBJ1-1, with a weak D call TRBD1 (5 bases). The CDR3 runs to 12 residues. V was pared by 7 bases and J by 1 base, with 7 bases between. The germline gives CDR1 WSHSY, CDR2 SAAADI.